This T cell receptor beta chain was recovered during a study of T cells after yellow fever vaccination. Germline values: CDR1 LNHNV, CDR2 YYDKDF (reference sequence). There are 14 residues in the CDR3. The V segment lost 6 bases and the J segment 2 bases; nucleotides outside the gene matches: 7. At least ten counts were recorded for this clonotype. Its antigen is not identified. For TCR, cDNA came from 5'RACE template switching, which added a universal primer site and UMIs. One entry per CDR3 protein results from TCRdb running MiXCR on the 5' RACE reads. The sample includes roughly 340,000 distinct CDR3 sequences, almost 4% of them seen just once. Points from the study as a whole: The secondary T-cell response peaked on day 5, not day 15, but was weaker.

The origin of this receptor is a man aged 18 to 35 who received the YFV17D yellow fever vaccine. This sequence joins TRBV15 and TRBJ2-7; TRBD2 agrees at 7 bases. The starting material was PBMCs, obtained 5 days after the yellow fever booster vaccination. CDR3 DNA: TGTGCCACCAGTAGCCGGGACTACGCCTACGAGCAGTACTTC. Its translation is CATSSRDYAYEQYF. Full variable domain (missing parts from reference TRBV15 and TRBJ2-7): DAMVIQNPRYQVTQFGKPVTLSCSQTLNHNVMYWYQQKSSQAPKLLFHYYDKDFNNEADTPDNFQSRRPNTSFCFLDIRSPGLGDTAMYLCATSSRDYAYEQYFGPGTRLTVT.